Below are 11 T cell receptor beta chains sequenced from a single sample in a study of early T cells in non-severe SARS-CoV-2 infection. MiXCR, run by TCRdb on the 5' RACE reads, gives a single entry per CDR3 protein. Here the sample spans roughly 75,000 distinct CDR3 sequences, more than 10% being singletons. The sample taken for sequencing was whole blood. These receptors were obtained from an adult who was a healthcare worker with PCR-confirmed SARS-CoV-2 infection or an uninfected control (not recorded which).

V is TRBV20-1 and J is TRBJ2-7; 7 bases align to TRBD2. CDR3 length equals 14 residues. CDR1 DFQATT and CDR2 SNEGSKA come from the germline V gene (reference sequence). J gave up 3 bases and V 4 bases, and 9 bases lay outside the gene matches. CDR3 loop: CSATPGEGRYEQYF. The CDR3 bases are TGCAGTGCTACCCCCGGGGAGGGGCGCTACGAGCAGTACTTC.

The chain links TRBV29-1 to TRBJ1-1; no firm D call. CDR1 and CDR2 from the germline V gene are SQVTM and ANQGSEA. V lost 5 bases, J lost 4 bases, and 11 bases lay in between. The CDR3 consists of 12 residues. The CDR3 DNA sequence: TGCAGCGTTTCGTCTGCCGGCACTGAAGCTTTCTTT. This translates into CSVSSAGTEAFF.

The chain carries TRBV2 and TRBJ2-7; 8 bases line up with TRBD2. Germline V gives CDR1 SNHLY, CDR2 FYNNEI. This CDR3 is 14 amino acids long. V shed 7 bases and J 5 bases; nucleotides not matched to a gene: 10. The CDR3 protein is CASNRAGGGHEQYF. In DNA form, the CDR3 reads TGTGCCAGCAATCGCGCGGGAGGAGGCCACGAGCAGTACTTC.

The rearrangement uses TRBV3-1 and TRBJ2-7; 11 positions agree with TRBD1. Germline CDR1 is LGHDT and CDR2 is YNNKEL (reference sequence). The CDR3 loop spans 14 amino acids. With 2 bases clipped from V and 7 bases from J, the junction kept 4 bases outside the gene matches. The CDR3 region has the DNA TGTGCCAGCAGCCAACCGGGACAGGGGGGAGAGCAGTACTTC. The encoded protein is CASSQPGQGGEQYF.

A few counts support this clonotype. The chain links TRBV4-1 to TRBJ1-3, with D possibly matching TRBD1 (5 bases). The germline V and J ends were trimmed by 2 bases and 0 bases, with 8 bases remaining between them. Germline-derived CDR1 and CDR2 are MGHRA and YSYEKL. This CDR3 is built from 15 residues. CDR3 sequence (DNA): TGCGCCAGCAGCCAAATTGGGGGCTCTGGAAACACCATATATTTT. It encodes CASSQIGGSGNTIYF.

This clonotype was seen a few times. V and J are TRBV19 and TRBJ1-2; perhaps TRBD1 as D (5 bases). Germline values: CDR1 LNHDA, CDR2 SQIVND (reference sequence). V was cut by 7 bases and J by 4 bases, with 19 bases left in between. The CDR3 runs to 15 residues. CDR3 loop: CASTPGGASSYGYTF. As DNA, the CDR3 is TGTGCCAGTACCCCGGGAGGGGCCTCCTCCTATGGCTACACCTTC.

In this sample, this clonotype turned up a few times. The CDR3 bases are TGCAGTACGAGCGTGCGGGGGCAGGGTGGGACCCAGTACTTC. Its translation is CSTSVRGQGGTQYF. The chain recombines TRBV20-1 with TRBJ2-5; D is possibly TRBD2 (7 bases). V lost 8 bases and J lost 7, with 23 bases in between. This CDR3 spans 14 amino acids. Germline V gene sequence: CDR1 DFQATT, CDR2 SNEGSKA (reference sequence).

This clonotype turned up a few times. The rearrangement links TRBV28 to TRBJ1-4, with 7 bases identical to TRBD1. The trim removed 2 bases at V and 4 bases at J, leaving 4 bases unmatched. Germline V gene lookup returns CDR1 MDHEN and CDR2 SYDVKM. The CDR3 runs to 15 residues. The CDR3 region has the DNA TGTGCCAGCAGTTTAGCGACAGGGCTTAATGAAAAACTGTTTTTT. Protein: CASSLATGLNEKLFF.

The chain carries TRBV28 and TRBJ2-2, with TRBD1 matching 8 bases. V lost 6 bases to trimming and J lost 0 bases; unmatched junction nucleotides: 6. The CDR3 is 16 amino acids. From germline, CDR1 is MDHEN and CDR2 SYDVKM. CDR3 in DNA: TGTGCCAGCAGACAGAGACAGGGGACGAACACCGGGGAGCTGTTTTTT. Amino acids: CASRQRQGTNTGELFF.

This clonotype was seen a few times. CDR3 DNA: TGTGCCATCAGTAATCCTAGCGGGAGGGGCCAAGAGACCCAGTACTTC. It is translated as CAISNPSGRGQETQYF. The rearrangement uses TRBV10-3 and TRBJ2-5, with 12 bases identical to TRBD2. CDR1 and CDR2 from the germline V gene are ENHRY and SYGVKD. V gave up 5 bases and J gave up 1 base; unmatched junction bases: 5. There are 16 residues in the CDR3.

In this sample, this clonotype turned up many times. The junction departs from germline at one end; a sequencing error may be responsible. The chain links TRBV12-3 or TRBV12-4 to TRBJ1-1; no firm D call. There are 13 residues in the CDR3. The CDR3 DNA is TGCGCCAGCAGTTTGGGGTTGAACACTGAAGCTTTCTTT. Translating it yields CASSLGLNTEAFF.